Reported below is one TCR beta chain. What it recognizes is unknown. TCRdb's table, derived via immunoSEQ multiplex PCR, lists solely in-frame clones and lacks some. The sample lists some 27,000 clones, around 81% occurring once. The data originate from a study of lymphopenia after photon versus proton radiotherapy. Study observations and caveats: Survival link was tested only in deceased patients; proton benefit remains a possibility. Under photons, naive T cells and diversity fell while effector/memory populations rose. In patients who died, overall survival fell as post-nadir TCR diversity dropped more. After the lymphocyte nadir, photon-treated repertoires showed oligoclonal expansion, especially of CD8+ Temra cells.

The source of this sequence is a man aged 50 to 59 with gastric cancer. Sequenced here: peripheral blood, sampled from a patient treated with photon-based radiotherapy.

The CDR3 reads CASSLESANEAFF. In DNA form, the CDR3 reads TGTGCCAGCAGCTTAGAGTCAGCAAATGAAGCTTTCTTT. The chain joins TRBV7-9 to TRBJ1-1; D not resolved. CDR3 size: 13 residues. V lost 1 base, J lost 7 bases, and 10 bases lay in between. Germline lookup yields CDR1 SEHNR and CDR2 FQNEAQ (reference sequence).